This TCR beta chain was identified in a study of shared clonotypes between healthy human individuals. Study summary: With ages of 18 to 49, the donors were two women and a few men.

Per the study methods: Junction-only sequences without quality scores were provided by ImmunoSEQ, so filtering was different. Using immunoSEQ multiplex PCR, the repertoire was profiled, and TCRdb retains in-frame clones only, with some absent. From that table come the V and J calls and clone size; the DNA was used to work out D and trimming. The table includes hundreds of thousands of clones, 60% to 80% detected once. V shed 1 base, J shed 3 bases, and the junction held 9 bases outside the gene matches. This CDR3 region has 17 residues. Germline lookup yields CDR1 MGHRA and CDR2 YSYEKL. Many counts were recorded for this clone.

This receptor was obtained from a woman aged 25 to 39 in good health. The sample comprised memory CD4+ T cells sorted from blood. Subset in this sample: CD45RA-negative fraction. V usage is TRBV4-1 and J usage is TRBJ2-1; TRBD2 matches at 7 bases. The DNA of the CDR3 is TGCGCCAGCAGCCAAGTCCTAGCGTCTAGCGGCTACAATGAGCAGTTCTTC. Its protein product is CASSQVLASSGYNEQFF.